A selection of T cell receptor beta chains follows, all from one sample in a study of post-analysis software for immune sequencing data. TCRdb processed the PCR reads anew with MiXCR; each CDR3 protein has one entry. The table lists 350,000 to 450,000 distinct CDR3 sequences, approximately 37% of them singletons. The source material was blood. These receptors were obtained from a girl between 2 and 10 years old with multiple sclerosis. CDR3s include the opening cysteine and the closing phenylalanine or tryptophan. A D gene is named only where the DNA matches it firmly. Expanded clones get a size class; other rows say once, few or many, or leave the size out.

J | length | size | V | D | CDR3 | DNA
TRBJ2-7 | 12 | NA | TRBV27 | TRBD1 | CASSTTGVEQYF | TGTGCCAGCAGTACTACAGGGGTCGAGCAGTACTTC
TRBJ1-1 | 13 | NA | TRBV7-3 | NA | CASSSRMNTEAFF | TGTGCCAGCAGCTCCAGGATGAACACTGAAGCTTTCTTT
TRBJ2-4 | 14 | once | TRBV20-1 | NA | CSAWTGTGGNIQYF | TGCAGTGCTTGGACCGGGACTGGGGGAAACATTCAGTACTTC
TRBJ2-5 | 16 | NA | TRBV27 | TRBD2 | CVSSLFGLGWEETQYF | TGTGTCAGCAGTTTGTTCGGACTAGGCTGGGAAGAGACCCAGTACTTC
TRBJ2-7 | 14 | many | TRBV6-5 | TRBD1 | CASSYGGQGYEQYF | TGTGCCAGCAGTTACGGTGGACAGGGCTACGAGCAGTACTTC
TRBJ2-7 | 13 | NA | TRBV5-1 | NA | CASSLSNGYEQYF | TGCGCCAGCAGCTTGTCGAACGGTTACGAGCAGTACTTC
TRBJ1-5 | 14 | few | TRBV20-1 | NA | CSARAEYSNQPQHF | TGCAGTGCTAGAGCAGAGTATAGCAATCAGCCCCAGCATTTT
TRBJ1-2 | 15 | few | TRBV6-5 | TRBD1 | CASSNPRDSFYGYTF | TGTGCCAGCAGTAACCCTAGGGACAGCTTCTATGGCTACACCTTC
TRBJ1-1 | 14 | NA | TRBV12-3/TRBV12-4 | NA | CASSLQNLRTEAFF | TGTGCCAGCAGTTTACAGAACTTGAGGACTGAAGCTTTCTTT
TRBJ2-3 | 16 | few | TRBV20-1 | TRBD2 | CSARTGTSDLTDTQYF | TGCAGTGCTAGAACCGGGACTAGCGATCTAACAGATACGCAGTATTTT
TRBJ2-5 | 15 | few | TRBV20-1 | NA | CSASGLKLYQETQYF | TGCAGTGCTAGTGGGTTGAAATTGTACCAAGAGACCCAGTACTTC
TRBJ1-1 | 14 | NA | TRBV20-1 | NA | CSARGVVLNTEAFF | TGCAGTGCTAGAGGGGTGGTGCTGAACACTGAAGCTTTCTTT
TRBJ2-2 | 13 | few | TRBV24-1 | NA | CATRGGGTGELFF | TGTGCCACCAGGGGAGGCGGCACCGGGGAGCTGTTTTTT
TRBJ2-1 | 11 | few | TRBV7-3 | NA | CASSLLYEQFF | TGTGCCAGCAGCTTACTGTATGAGCAGTTCTTC
TRBJ2-1 | 18 | NA | TRBV7-6 | NA | CASSLALLGALGGNEQFF | TGTGCCAGCAGCTTAGCGCTCCTGGGCGCCTTAGGCGGGAATGAGCAGTTCTTC
TRBJ2-7 | 14 | few | TRBV25-1 | NA | CASSEGTLLGEQYF | TGTGCCAGCAGTGAGGGGACACTCCTGGGCGAGCAGTACTTC
TRBJ2-7 | 15 | NA | TRBV27 | TRBD2 | CASSAASGGFYEQYF | TGTGCCAGCAGTGCCGCTAGCGGGGGGTTCTACGAGCAGTACTTC
TRBJ1-1 | 13 | NA | TRBV5-1 | NA | CASSLVGSTEAFF | TGCGCCAGCAGCTTGGTGGGGAGCACTGAAGCTTTCTTT
TRBJ2-7 | 13 | few | TRBV29-1 | NA | CSVGTFVDDEQYF | TGCAGCGTGGGGACCTTCGTCGACGACGAGCAGTACTTC
TRBJ2-3 | 15 | NA | TRBV25-1 | TRBD2 | CASSEFAGGADTQYF | TGTGCCAGCAGTGAATTTGCGGGGGGTGCAGATACGCAGTATTTT
TRBJ1-5 | 15 | NA | TRBV28 | TRBD1 | CASSSQGTSNQPQHF | TGTGCCAGCAGTTCACAGGGGACGAGCAATCAGCCCCAGCATTTT
TRBJ1-1 | 15 | NA | TRBV13 | TRBD1 | CASTTHRQGFVEAFF | TGTGCCAGCACCACCCACCGACAGGGGTTCGTTGAAGCTTTCTTT
TRBJ2-1 | 15 | once | TRBV7-3 | TRBD2 | CASSQRLAGGDEQFF | TGTGCCAGCAGCCAGAGACTAGCGGGGGGGGATGAGCAGTTCTTC
TRBJ2-7 | 13 | NA | TRBV20-1 | NA | CSARQGISYEQYF | TGCAGTGCTAGGCAGGGGATCTCCTACGAGCAGTACTTC
TRBJ2-3 | 14 | NA | TRBV27 | NA | CASSLRRATDTQYF | TGTGCCAGCAGTTTAAGGCGGGCCACAGATACGCAGTATTTT
TRBJ2-5 | 15 | NA | TRBV20-1 | TRBD1 | CNARDSGQRQETQYF | TGCAATGCTAGAGACTCGGGACAGCGCCAAGAGACCCAGTACTTC
TRBJ2-4 | 14 | NA | TRBV6-5 | NA | CASSTNPGSDIQYF | TGTGCCAGCTCAACCAACCCGGGCTCTGACATTCAGTACTTC
TRBJ2-5 | 14 | few | TRBV7-2 | NA | CASSLEVALETQYF | TGTGCCAGCAGCTTAGAGGTTGCCCTGGAGACCCAGTACTTC
TRBJ1-6 | 15 | NA | TRBV12-3/TRBV12-4 | NA | CASGGDSSYNSPLHF | TGTGCCAGCGGTGGAGACAGCTCCTATAATTCACCCCTCCACTTT
TRBJ1-6 | 13 | NA | TRBV20-1 | NA | CSARPGPNSPLHF | TGCAGTGCTAGGCCGGGACCGAATTCACCCCTCCACTTT
TRBJ2-5 | 17 | NA | TRBV12-3/TRBV12-4 | TRBD1 | CASSLAPRTGKGETQYF | TGTGCCAGCAGTTTGGCCCCCAGGACAGGGAAGGGGGAGACCCAGTACTTC
TRBJ2-6 | 19 | NA | TRBV5-1 | NA | CASSFRSTVSSSGANVLTF | TGCGCCAGCAGCTTTAGATCTACAGTTTCTAGCTCTGGGGCCAACGTCCTGACTTTC
TRBJ2-1 | 15 | many | TRBV7-6 | TRBD1 | CASSHRDRGQGEQFF | TGTGCCAGCAGCCACAGGGACAGGGGGCAGGGTGAGCAGTTCTTC